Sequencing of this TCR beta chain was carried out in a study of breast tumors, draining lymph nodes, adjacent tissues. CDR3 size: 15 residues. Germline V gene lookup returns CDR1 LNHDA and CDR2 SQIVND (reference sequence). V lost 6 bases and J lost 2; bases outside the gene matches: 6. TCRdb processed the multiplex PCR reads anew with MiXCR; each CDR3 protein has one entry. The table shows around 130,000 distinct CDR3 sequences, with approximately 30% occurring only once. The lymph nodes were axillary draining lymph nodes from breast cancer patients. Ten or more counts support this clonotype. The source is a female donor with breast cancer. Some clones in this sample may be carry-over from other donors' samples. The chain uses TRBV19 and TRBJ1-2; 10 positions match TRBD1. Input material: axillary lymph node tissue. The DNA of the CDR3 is TGTGCCAGTAGGCGGGACAGGGGCTTCAACTATGGCTACACCTTC. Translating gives CASRRDRGFNYGYTF.